This T cell receptor (beta chain) originates from a study of blood T cells in healthy people across ages. Caucasian, healthy and from Russia, the donors were aged between roughly 6 and 95. PCR was performed a second time for about 7 to 12 cycles using a sample-barcoded 5' primer and a J-beta primer mix. A minimum of 2.5 million CDR3-containing paired-end reads was obtained for each sample. Each CDR3 protein gets one entry after TCRdb re-called the 5' RACE reads with MiXCR. Of under 700,000 distinct CDR3 sequences in the sample, 24% were seen once. This sample also appeared in a second study, on T cells of mothers and their children.

The clonotype was recovered from a boy aged 10-17 years in good health. Sequenced sample: blood.

CDR3 amino acids: CASSFENSYEQYF. CDR3 DNA sequence: TGTGCCAGCAGTTTCGAGAACTCCTACGAGCAGTACTTC. The V and J genes are TRBV28 and TRBJ2-7; no firm D call. V lost 3 bases and J lost 0, with 6 bases in between. From germline, CDR1 is MDHEN and CDR2 SYDVKM. The CDR3 has 13 residues. Full variable domain (outside the CDR3, taken from reference TRBV28 and TRBJ2-7): DVKVTQSSRYLVKRTGEKVFLECVQDMDHENMFWYRQDPGLGLRLIYFSYDVKMKEKGDIPEGYSVSREKKERFSLILESASTNQTSMYLCASSFENSYEQYFGPGTRLTVT.